Following are 2 T cell receptor beta chains from one sample sequenced in a study of a mutant IDH1 vaccine in newly diagnosed glioma. TCRdb's table, derived via immunoSEQ multiplex PCR, lists solely in-frame clones and lacks some. The table records some 33,000 clones, approximately 53% of them present only once. The time point: week 5, during vaccination. The study gave 300 ug of mutant IDH1 20-mer peptide per vaccine dose, with topical imiquimod. These receptors lack a known antigen. The source material was PBMCs, sampled from a glioma patient whose treatment included an IDH1 peptide vaccine. These receptors were obtained from a woman aged 18-29 years with glioma.

This chain uses TRBV19 with TRBJ2-6; a possible D gene is TRBD1 (6 bases). V lost 10 bases, J lost 0 bases, and 10 bases lay in between. Germline CDR1 is LNHDA and CDR2 is SQIVND (reference sequence). This CDR3 spans 14 amino acids. In DNA form, the CDR3 reads TGTGCCACCACAGGGTACTCTGGGGCCAACGTCCTGACTTTC. The encoded protein is CATTGYSGANVLTF. Full variable domain (outside the CDR3, taken from reference TRBV19 and TRBJ2-6): DGGITQSPKYLFRKEGQNVTLSCEQNLNHDAMYWYRQDPGQGLRLIYYSQIVNDFQKGDIAEGYSVSREKKESFPLTVTSAQKNPTAFYLCATTGYSGANVLTFGAGSRLTVL.

The genes are TRBV18 and TRBJ2-5; D is uncertain. The V and J ends lost 1 base and 5 bases respectively, with 8 bases between them. Germline lookup yields CDR1 KGHSH and CDR2 LQKENI. This CDR3 contains 13 residues. CDR3 residues: CASSPRHGETQYF. For the CDR3, the DNA is TGTGCCAGCTCACCACGTCATGGGGAGACCCAGTACTTC. Full variable domain (rest looked up from reference TRBV18 and TRBJ2-5): NAGVMQNPRHLVRRRGQEARLRCSPMKGHSHVYWYRQLPEEGLKFMVYLQKENIIDESGMPKERFSAEFPKEGPSILRIQQVVRGDSAAYFCASSPRHGETQYFGPGTRLLVL.